Listed here are 18 T cell receptor beta chains from one sample, sequenced in a study of cytomegalovirus exposure and HLA in healthy donors. PCR was performed using 60 Vbeta and 13 Jbeta primers. Libraries were prepared by immunoSEQ multiplex PCR; TCRdb keeps only in-frame clonotypes and omits some of them. The sample consists of 180,000 or so clones, roughly 76% of them appearing once. Input material: PBMCs. The origin of the receptors is a woman between 18 and 29 years old in good health and CMV-seropositive.

The rearrangement uses TRBV7-9 and TRBJ2-2; the D gene is possibly TRBD2 (6 bases). Trimming took off 4 bases at V and 4 bases at J, with 16 bases between the two ends. This CDR3 region has 16 residues. CDR1 and CDR2 from the germline V gene are SEHNR and FQNEAQ (reference sequence). The CDR3 reads CASSSGAGFATGELFF. CDR3 DNA sequence: TGTGCCAGCAGCTCGGGCGCGGGGTTTGCCACCGGGGAGCTGTTTTTT.

CDR3 residues: CASSLVTPTGDTQYF. The CDR3 coding sequence is TGTGCCAGCAGCTTGGTGACCCCTACGGGAGATACGCAGTATTTT. The chain joins TRBV5-6 to TRBJ2-3; D is ambiguous. Looked up from germline, CDR1 is SGHDT and CDR2 is YYEEEE. Between the trimmed V and J ends, which lost 0 bases and 5 bases, there was a span of 13 bases. CDR3 length equals 15 residues.

The chain recombines TRBV29-1 with TRBJ2-5; D is perhaps TRBD1 (6 bases). The CDR3 is made up of 12 amino acids. In germline, CDR1 is SQVTM, CDR2 ANQGSEA. Trimming shortened V by 5 bases and J by 1 base, and 8 bases separated the two germline ends. In nucleotides, the CDR3 is TGCAGCGTTACAGGGATCCAAGAGACCCAGTACTTC. Protein product: CSVTGIQETQYF.

The chain recombines TRBV11-2 with TRBJ1-2; no firm D call. This CDR3 contains 13 residues. CDR1 and CDR2 (germline): SGHAT, FQNNGV. The V and J ends lost 0 bases and 5 bases respectively, with 7 bases between them. CDR3 coding DNA: TGTGCCAGCAGCTTAGACTCCCTATATGGCTACACCTTC. Translation gives CASSLDSLYGYTF.

The chain couples TRBV25-1 to TRBJ2-7; D is unclear. Trimming shortened V by 3 bases and J by 3 bases, and 15 bases separated the two germline ends. The CDR3 contains 15 residues. Germline V gene data show CDR1 as MGHDK and CDR2 as SYGVNS. The CDR3 DNA reads TGTGCCAGCAGTGATCCTGGAGTTCGCGGCTACGAGCAGTACTTC. Protein sequence: CASSDPGVRGYEQYF.

This clone was observed a handful of times. The rearrangement links TRBV2 to TRBJ1-2; D unresolved. V shed 6 bases and J shed 14 bases, with 16 bases lying between them. The germline V gene has CDR1 SNHLY and CDR2 FYNNEI. This CDR3 has 11 amino acids. The CDR3 loop is CASSEARPVTF. DNA of the CDR3: TGTGCCAGCAGCGAGGCACGGCCCGTAACCTTC. The full variable domain, in which reference TRBV2 and TRBJ1-2 provide the parts outside the CDR3, is EPEVTQTPSHQVTQMGQEVILRCVPISNHLYFYWYRQILGQKVEFLVSFYNNEISEKSEIFDDQFSVERPDGSNFTLKIRSTKLEDSAMYFCASSEARPVTFGSGTRLTVV.

The chain joins TRBV7-2 to TRBJ2-7; 10 nucleotides agree with TRBD2. Losses at the gene ends were 1 base for V and 7 bases for J; bases not matched to a gene: 7. CDR1 is SGHTA and CDR2 is FQGNSA in the germline V gene. This CDR3 spans 15 amino acids. CDR3 region: CASSLELAGRREQYF. DNA of the CDR3: TGTGCCAGCAGCTTAGAACTAGCGGGGAGAAGGGAGCAGTACTTC.

V and J are TRBV5-6 and TRBJ2-1; 11 bases are a match to TRBD2. V shed 2 bases and J 4 bases; nucleotides not matched to a gene: 5. The CDR3 is 16 amino acids. The germline V gene encodes CDR1 SGHDT and CDR2 YYEEEE. CDR3 nucleotide sequence: TGTGCCAGCAGCTTTGATTTAGCGGGGGGGTACAATGAGCAGTTCTTC. Its protein is CASSFDLAGGYNEQFF.

The chain links TRBV7-6 to TRBJ2-2, with TRBD2 matching 11 bases. CDR3 length equals 20 residues. Unmatched junction bases numbered 11, after V lost 1 base and J lost 1 base. Per germline, CDR1 SGHVS and CDR2 FNYEAQ. Written as DNA, the CDR3 is TGTGCCAGCAGCTTAGGGGGACAGACTAGCGGGGACCAGAACACCGGGGAGCTGTTTTTT. Its protein is CASSLGGQTSGDQNTGELFF.

The chain couples TRBV20-1 to TRBJ2-7; D is uncertain. The CDR3 consists of 10 residues. From germline, CDR1 is DFQATT and CDR2 SNEGSKA (reference sequence). Deletions cut 4 bases from V and 5 bases from J, with 6 bases between. The CDR3 nucleotides are TGCAGTGCTATTCAGGACGAGCAGTACTTC. Translating gives CSAIQDEQYF.

The V and J genes are TRBV4-2 and TRBJ1-1; no definite D call. The V end was cut by 0 bases, the J end by 10 bases, with 15 bases between. Germline V gene data show CDR1 as LGHNA and CDR2 as YNFKEQ. The CDR3 has 14 amino acids. The CDR3 region has the DNA TGTGCCAGCAGCCAAGATTCGCGGGGAGGTAGAGCTTTCTTT. As protein: CASSQDSRGGRAFF.

This clone was detected a few times. The chain recombines TRBV25-1 with TRBJ2-7; a possible D gene is TRBD2 (7 bases). Trimming removed 2 bases from V and 4 bases from J, with 9 bases in between. This CDR3 is built from 13 residues. Per germline, CDR1 MGHDK and CDR2 SYGVNS. CDR3: CASSERGGYEQYF. CDR3 bases: TGTGCCAGCAGTGAAAGGGGGGGATACGAGCAGTACTTC.

This clone appeared a single time. The rearrangement uses TRBV7-2 and TRBJ2-5, with a weak D call TRBD2 (6 bases). The CDR3 runs 13 residues. V lost 5 bases and J lost 3, with 10 bases in between. Germline V gene sequence: CDR1 SGHTA, CDR2 FQGNSA. CDR3 loop: CASSRGTEETQYF. CDR3 nucleotide sequence: TGTGCCAGCAGCCGGGGGACCGAAGAGACCCAGTACTTC.

CDR3 sequence: CASSFSPGVSNQPQHF. For the CDR3, the DNA is TGTGCCAGCAGTTTCTCCCCAGGGGTCAGCAATCAGCCCCAGCATTTT. V and J are TRBV6-6 and TRBJ1-5; possible D gene TRBD1, 6 bases. Deletions cut 4 bases from V and 1 base from J, with 14 bases between. There are 16 residues in the CDR3. Germline V gene lookup returns CDR1 MNHNY and CDR2 SVGAGI (reference sequence).

The rearrangement uses TRBV20-1 and TRBJ1-1; D is uncertain. The germline V gene has CDR1 DFQATT and CDR2 SNEGSKA (reference sequence). The V end was cut by 3 bases, the J end by 3 bases, with 5 bases between. CDR3 length equals 11 residues. The CDR3 region has the DNA TGCAGTGCTAGGGCGGACACTGAAGCTTTCTTT. Translated: CSARADTEAFF.

The rearrangement uses TRBV19 and TRBJ2-7; 10 nucleotides match TRBD1. The length of the CDR3 is 16 residues. After removal of 10 bases from V and 2 bases from J, the junction contained 14 bases not matched to a gene. The germline gives CDR1 LNHDA, CDR2 SQIVND (reference sequence). As DNA, the CDR3 is TGTGCCACCTCGAGGTCCGGGACAGGGGAAACCTACGAGCAGTACTTC. This codes for CATSRSGTGETYEQYF.

V is TRBV4-1 and J is TRBJ2-6; 7 positions match TRBD1. CDR1 and CDR2 (germline): MGHRA, YSYEKL. V shed 4 bases, J shed 4 bases, and the junction held 13 bases outside the gene matches. This CDR3 is 18 amino acids long. This chain's CDR3 is CASSLRTGLSGGANVLTF. CDR3 sequence (DNA): TGCGCCAGCAGCCTGAGGACAGGCCTGTCGGGGGGGGCCAACGTCCTGACTTTC.

There are a few counts of this clone. V is TRBV15 and J is TRBJ1-6; TRBD1 might be the D (5 bases). V gave up 5 bases and J gave up 9 bases, with 14 bases separating them. The length of the CDR3 is 14 residues. Germline values: CDR1 LNHNV, CDR2 YYDKDF (reference sequence). DNA of the CDR3: TGTGCCACCAGCCCCAGGACAATTTCTTCACCCCTCCACTTT. Translation gives CATSPRTISSPLHF.